The T cell receptor beta chain described here comes from a study of cytomegalovirus exposure and HLA in healthy donors. Notes on the study in general: Most TCR sequences were seen very rarely across donors, but some public TCRs occurred in many. A list of 150 to 200 TCR beta chains associated with cytomegalovirus was given. A later analysis showed HLA-associated TCR beta chains outstripping equally common others in clonal expansion.

Note on this clone: The target antigen is unknown.

This PCR relied on a set of 60 Vbeta primers and 13 Jbeta primers. Libraries were prepared by immunoSEQ multiplex PCR; TCRdb keeps only in-frame clonotypes and omits some of them. The data show 80,000 or so clones, 72% seen once. This CDR3 has 18 residues. Trimming shortened V by 5 bases and J by 1 base, and 21 bases separated the two germline ends. Germline V CDR1 and CDR2: SEHNR, FQNEAQ (reference sequence). The material sequenced was PBMCs. This receptor was obtained from a woman aged 40 to 50 in good health and CMV-seropositive. The chain uses TRBV7-9 and TRBJ1-3; D possibly corresponds to TRBD1 (6 bases). In DNA, the CDR3 is TGTGCCAGCAGCCTATACGCGCCGACAGGTTTTTCTGGAAACACCATATATTTT. Protein sequence: CASSLYAPTGFSGNTIYF.